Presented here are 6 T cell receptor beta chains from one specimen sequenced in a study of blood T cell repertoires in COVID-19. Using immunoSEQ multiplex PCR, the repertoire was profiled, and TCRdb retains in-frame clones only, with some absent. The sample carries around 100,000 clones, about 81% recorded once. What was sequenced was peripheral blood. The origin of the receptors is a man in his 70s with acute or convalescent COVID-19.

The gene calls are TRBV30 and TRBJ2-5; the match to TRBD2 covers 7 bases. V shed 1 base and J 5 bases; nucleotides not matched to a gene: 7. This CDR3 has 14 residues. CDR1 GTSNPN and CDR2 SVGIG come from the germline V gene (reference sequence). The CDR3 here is CAWSGGGSSETQYF. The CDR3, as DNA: TGTGCCTGGAGTGGTGGCGGGAGTAGTGAGACCCAGTACTTC. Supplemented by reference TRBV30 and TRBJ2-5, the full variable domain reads SQTIHQWPATLVQPVGSPLSLECTVEGTSNPNLYWYRQAAGRGLQLLFYSVGIGQISSEVPQNLSASRPQDRQFILSSKKLLLSDSGFYLCAWSGGGSSETQYFGPGTRLLVL.

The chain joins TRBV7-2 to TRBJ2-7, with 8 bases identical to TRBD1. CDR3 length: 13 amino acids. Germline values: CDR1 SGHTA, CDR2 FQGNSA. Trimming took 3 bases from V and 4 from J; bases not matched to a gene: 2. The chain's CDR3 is CASSFQGAYEQYF. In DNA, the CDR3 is TGTGCCAGCAGCTTCCAGGGGGCGTACGAGCAGTACTTC.

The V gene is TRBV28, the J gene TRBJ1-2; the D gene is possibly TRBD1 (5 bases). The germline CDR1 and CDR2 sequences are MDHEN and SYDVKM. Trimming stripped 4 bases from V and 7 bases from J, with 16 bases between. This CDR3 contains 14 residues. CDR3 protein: CASSSLGLQGGYTF. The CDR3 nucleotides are TGTGCCAGCAGTTCCTTGGGGCTGCAGGGTGGCTACACCTTC.

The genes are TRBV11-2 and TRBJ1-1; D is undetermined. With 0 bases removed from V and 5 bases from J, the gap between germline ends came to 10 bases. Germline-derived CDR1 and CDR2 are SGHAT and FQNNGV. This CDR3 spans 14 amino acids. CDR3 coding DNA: TGTGCCAGCAGCTTAGAAACCGGGAGGACTGAAGCTTTCTTT. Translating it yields CASSLETGRTEAFF.

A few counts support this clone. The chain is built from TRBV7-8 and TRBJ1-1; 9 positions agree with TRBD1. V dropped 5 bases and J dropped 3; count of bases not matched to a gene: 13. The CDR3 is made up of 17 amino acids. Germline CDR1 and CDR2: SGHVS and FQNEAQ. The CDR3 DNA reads TGTGCCAGCAGCCGGACAGGGGTGGGGTTTTATTACACTGAAGCTTTCTTT. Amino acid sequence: CASSRTGVGFYYTEAFF.

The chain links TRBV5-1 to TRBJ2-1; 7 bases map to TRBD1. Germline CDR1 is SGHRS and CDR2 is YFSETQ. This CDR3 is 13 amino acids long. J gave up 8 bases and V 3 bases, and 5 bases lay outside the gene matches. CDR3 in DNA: TGCGCCAGCAGCTGGACAGGTAGCTATGAGCAGTTCTTC. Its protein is CASSWTGSYEQFF.